These 8 T cell receptor beta chains were all obtained from the same sample, sequenced in a study of blood T cell repertoires in COVID-19. This table comes from immunoSEQ multiplex PCR, and its TCRdb copy is limited to in-frame clones, with some not included. The sample consists of more than 350,000 clones, roughly 90% of them appearing once. Material for sequencing was peripheral blood. Receptors were obtained from a woman between 25 and 40 years old with COVID-19, enrolled during active disease.

The chain carries TRBV6-2 or TRBV6-3 and TRBJ2-3, with TRBD2 matching over 8 bases. The CDR3 runs 15 residues. V lost 0 bases and J lost 4; bases outside the gene matches: 3. From germline, CDR1 is MNHEY and CDR2 SVGEGT. CDR3 residues: CASSYSGGGPDTQYF. The CDR3 nucleotides read TGTGCCAGCAGTTACTCTGGCGGGGGGCCAGATACGCAGTATTTT.

The chain carries TRBV7-9 and TRBJ1-2; D perhaps matches TRBD1 (6 bases). CDR1 and CDR2 (germline): SEHNR, FQNEAQ (reference sequence). The V and J ends lost 4 bases and 2 bases respectively, with 17 bases between them. This CDR3 has 16 amino acids. CDR3 loop: CASSSPLAGANYGYTF. The CDR3 nucleotides read TGTGCCAGCAGCTCCCCATTGGCAGGGGCAAACTATGGCTACACCTTC. Supplemented by reference TRBV7-9 and TRBJ1-2, the full variable domain reads DTGVSQNPRHKITKRGQNVTFRCDPISEHNRLYWYRQTLGQGPEFLTYFQNEAQLEKSRLLSDRFSAERPKGSFSTLEIQRTEQGDSAMYLCASSSPLAGANYGYTFGSGTRLTVV.

The chain combines TRBV11-2 with TRBJ1-6; unclear D gene. Germline lookup yields CDR1 SGHAT and CDR2 FQNNGV. The CDR3 has 14 amino acids. V lost 5 bases and J lost 14, with 19 bases in between. The DNA for the CDR3 is TGTGCCAGCAGCCCGCACCTTGGGAGTCGCACCCTCCACTTT. Translating gives CASSPHLGSRTLHF.

The CDR3 reads CASSPTRRAGELFF. CDR3 bases: TGTGCCAGCAGCCCGACCCGCCGGGCCGGGGAGCTGTTTTTT. The rearrangement joins TRBV14 to TRBJ2-2; D gene ambiguous. The CDR3 is 14 amino acids. Germline V gene sequence: CDR1 SGHDN, CDR2 FVKESK. V lost 4 bases to trimming and J lost 6 bases, with 12 bases between them.

The chain links TRBV29-1 to TRBJ1-1, with D unclear. Germline V gives CDR1 SQVTM, CDR2 ANQGSEA. This CDR3 spans 12 amino acids. V lost 4 bases and J lost 7, with 13 bases in between. The CDR3 nucleotides read TGCAGCGTTGTCAGGAACCTCCATGAAGCTTTCTTT. Translating gives CSVVRNLHEAFF.

The chain joins TRBV2 to TRBJ1-5; possible D gene TRBD1, 6 bases. V was shortened by 7 bases and J by 3 bases, with 16 bases between the two germline ends. Germline CDR1 SNHLY, CDR2 FYNNEI. The length of the CDR3 is 15 residues. CDR3 in amino acids: CASNYLGQHNQPQHF. CDR3 bases: TGTGCCAGCAACTACCTCGGACAGCACAATCAGCCCCAGCATTTT.

Worth noting for this clone: Its ends do not fully match the called genes, so a read error is possible. The rearrangement links TRBV7-9 to TRBJ2-1; tentatively, D is TRBD2 (7 bases). The CDR3 loop spans 12 amino acids. Per the germline V gene, CDR1 is SEHNR and CDR2 is FQNEAQ (reference sequence). This CDR3 is CASGGGREILLF. The CDR3 nucleotides read TGTGCCAGCGGAGGGGGGCGGGAGATTTTGCTCTTC. The entire variable domain, with the rest obtained from reference TRBV7-9 and TRBJ2-1, is as follows: DTGVSQNPRHKITKRGQNVTFRCDPISEHNRLYWYRQTLGQGPEFLTYFQNEAQLEKSRLLSDRFSAERPKGSFSTLEIQRTEQGDSAMYLCASGGGREILLFGPGTRLTVL.

V gene TRBV5-1 combines with J gene TRBJ1-4; D possibly corresponds to TRBD1 (6 bases). The germline gives CDR1 SGHRS, CDR2 YFSETQ. CDR3 length equals 16 residues. Trimming took 4 bases from V and 0 from J, leaving 13 bases between them. CDR3 loop: CASSPEQGSTNEKLFF. The CDR3 nucleotides read TGCGCCAGCAGCCCGGAACAGGGCTCAACTAATGAAAAACTGTTTTTT.